These T cell receptor beta chains were read from a single sample in a study of shared clonotypes between healthy human individuals. Sequenced by immunoSEQ multiplex PCR; TCRdb stores in-frame clones only, minus some. This table has some 1.5 million clones, 98% appearing once. The sequencing input was naive CD4+ T cells sorted from blood. The receptors stem from a man aged 25-40 years in good health. Each CDR3 is given with its conserved first and last residue.

TRBJ2-7 TRBV6-1 CASSDRAQGNLYEQYF
TRBJ2-1 TRBV4-3 CASSQDPLAGGPFNEQFF
TRBJ2-7 TRBV30 CAWSVRKQKYEQYF
TRBJ2-7 TRBV18 CASSPGGEQYF
TRBJ2-3 TRBV6-5 CASSYSVTTSTDTQYF
TRBJ1-1 TRBV7-2 CASRQGSVTEAFF
TRBJ2-7 TRBV9 CASSPQVDSSYEQYF
TRBJ2-7 TRBV5-4 CASSHHQRGPQQYF
TRBJ1-5 TRBV15 CATSRGGQPQHF
TRBJ1-1 TRBV6-5 CASSFQRTYTEAFF
TRBJ2-1 TRBV11-2 CASRRLARNEQFF
TRBJ2-7 TRBV12-2 CASRLLPLAGECEQYF
TRBJ1-4 TRBV30 CAWSVPGASEKLFF
TRBJ1-5 TRBV5-5 CASSAQGQGTYQPQHF
TRBJ2-1 TRBV5-1 CASSLLDSSYNEQFF
TRBJ1-4 TRBV4-3 CASSQETRLRDPGEKLFF
TRBJ2-7 TRBV5-1 CASSLGQFSYEQYF
TRBJ2-1 TRBV19 CASTLGLADEQFF
TRBJ2-7 TRBV4-1 CASSQVVAGSSYEQYF
TRBJ1-2 TRBV7-9 CASSREKDRLPPGGYTF
TRBJ2-3 TRBV6-5 CASELADTQYF
TRBJ2-1 TRBV27 CASSLFGLAGGLEQFF
TRBJ2-3 TRBV29-1 CSWTKTSTDTQYF
TRBJ2-7 TRBV19 CASSTDGWSYEQYF
TRBJ2-1 TRBV5-4 CASTSGSSSYNEQFF
TRBJ2-7 TRBV10-3 CASGASGGEQYF
TRBJ2-5 TRBV5-1 CASSFYSGSGETQYF
TRBJ1-2 TRBV19 CASSIKGPPLYYGYTF
TRBJ1-4 TRBV20-1 CSAGWFEKLFF
TRBJ1-2 TRBV7-8 CASTPARGNYGYTF
TRBJ1-4 TRBV5-1 CASSMGQALNEKLFF
TRBJ1-5 TRBV9 CASSVDGQGNQPQHF
TRBJ2-1 TRBV5-5 CASSYGTSYNEQFF
TRBJ1-4 TRBV4-3 CASSLHSQGNEKLFF
TRBJ2-3 TRBV19 CASSPQGDTQYF
TRBJ1-2 TRBV28 CASNQGSNGYTF
TRBJ2-1 TRBV28 CASSGGHTQLYNEQFF
TRBJ2-6 TRBV6-1 CASRELGTGGTGANVLTF
TRBJ1-2 TRBV2 CASSESIWVYGYTF
TRBJ1-2 TRBV28 CASSSGRNYGYTF
TRBJ2-7 TRBV5-1 CASSLGTLAGRIRQYF
TRBJ2-3 TRBV7-3 CATALAESTDTQYF
TRBJ2-7 TRBV28 CASSLAGGNEQYF
TRBJ1-1 TRBV5-1 CASRLDREAEAFF
TRBJ2-1 TRBV28 CASSPVGGPYNEQFF
TRBJ2-3 TRBV29-1 CSAQGIFSTDTQYF
TRBJ2-5 TRBV7-2 CASSPVGLETQYF
TRBJ2-2 TRBV2 CASSVLGGLAGVAGELFF
TRBJ2-1 TRBV9 CASSVVLAGALNEQFF
TRBJ1-4 TRBV5-8 CASSSPTGGVEKLFF
TRBJ1-5 TRBV7-8 CASSLAQRGNQPQHF
TRBJ2-7 TRBV5-1 CASSLAAQAYEQYF
TRBJ2-1 TRBV7-2 CASSLSRGGYNEQFF
TRBJ1-5 TRBV28 CASRKAVNNQPQHF